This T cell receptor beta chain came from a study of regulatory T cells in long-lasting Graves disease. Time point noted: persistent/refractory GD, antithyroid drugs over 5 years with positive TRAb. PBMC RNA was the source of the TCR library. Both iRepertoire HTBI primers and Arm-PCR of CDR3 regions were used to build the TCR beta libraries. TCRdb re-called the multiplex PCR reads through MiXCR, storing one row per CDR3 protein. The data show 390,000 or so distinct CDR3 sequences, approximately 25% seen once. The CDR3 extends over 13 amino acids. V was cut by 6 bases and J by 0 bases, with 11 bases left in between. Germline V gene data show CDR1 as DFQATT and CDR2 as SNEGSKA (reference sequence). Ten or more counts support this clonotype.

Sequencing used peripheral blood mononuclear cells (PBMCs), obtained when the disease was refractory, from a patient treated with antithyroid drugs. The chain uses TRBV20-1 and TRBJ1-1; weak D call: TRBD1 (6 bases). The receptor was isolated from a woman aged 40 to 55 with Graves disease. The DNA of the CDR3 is TGCAGTGCCCCGGACAGAATGAACACTGAAGCTTTCTTT. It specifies CSAPDRMNTEAFF.